This T cell receptor (beta chain) is from a study of T-cell memory formation after mild COVID-19. This CDR3 has 14 amino acids. Germline values: CDR1 SGHRS, CDR2 YFSETQ. After removal of 3 bases from V and 3 bases from J, the junction contained 5 bases not matched to a gene. In TCRdb, the 5' RACE reads were re-called with MiXCR into one record per CDR3 protein. Of about 150,000 distinct CDR3 sequences in the sample, 20% to 25% were seen once. The receptor was derived from an adult woman who had mild COVID-19 (a few samples of this study predate the infection). Cell type and time point are not known. Input material: PBMCs or a T cell subset sorted from them (not recorded which). The V call is TRBV5-1, the J call TRBJ2-5; 7 bases line up with TRBD1. CDR3 sequence (DNA): TGCGCCAGCAGCTGGGACAGTTACAAAGAGACCCAGTACTTC. Translating gives CASSWDSYKETQYF.